The entry below describes one T cell receptor (beta chain). The V segment lost 3 bases and the J segment 2 bases; nucleotides outside the gene matches: 5. Germline V lookup: CDR1 SGHRS, CDR2 YFSETQ. The CDR3 contains 14 residues. The data were produced by immunoSEQ multiplex PCR, yet TCRdb's version contains in-frame clones alone and is incomplete. The sample holds 200,000 to 250,000 clones, around 80% seen once. This sample stems from a study of blood T cell repertoires in COVID-19. The sample was peripheral blood. The rearrangement links TRBV5-1 to TRBJ2-7; 7 positions agree with TRBD1. This sequence was found in a human donor in a cohort sampled during active COVID-19. The CDR3 sequence: CASSSGTVTYEQYF. The CDR3 coding sequence is TGCGCCAGCAGCTCCGGGACAGTGACCTACGAGCAGTACTTC.